The 26 T cell receptor beta chains below all came from one sample that was sequenced in a study of blood T cell repertoires in COVID-19. Assay: immunoSEQ multiplex PCR; the TCRdb copy retains only in-frame clones and omits some. This sample yields 200,000 to 300,000 clones, of which 80% to 90% are seen a single time; 2.5% to 3.5% belongs to the top ten. The source material was PBMCs or T cells enriched from blood (not recorded which). Receptor source: a woman in her thirties or forties who had been exposed to COVID-19.

This rearrangement joins TRBV23-1 to TRBJ2-2, with a possible D match to TRBD1 (5 bases). TRBV23-1 is labeled an ORF, and its function is uncertain. CDR3 length equals 15 residues. V was clipped by 6 bases and J by 4 bases, with 15 bases between them. CDR3 sequence reads: CASRVRGQSTGELFF. The CDR3 coding sequence is TGCGCCAGCAGAGTAAGGGGTCAAAGCACCGGGGAGCTGTTTTTT.

V and J are TRBV29-1 and TRBJ1-1; 7 nucleotides agree with TRBD1. V lost 0 bases and J lost 3; bases outside the gene matches: 7. CDR1 is SQVTM, CDR2 ANQGSEA, per germline. The CDR3 extends over 15 amino acids. CDR3 DNA sequence: TGCAGCGTTGAAGATCGTCCAGGGGGGTACACTGAAGCTTTCTTT. It encodes CSVEDRPGGYTEAFF.

This chain links TRBV19 with TRBJ2-5; possibly TRBD2 for D (6 bases). The CDR3 extends over 13 amino acids. Germline V gene sequence: CDR1 LNHDA, CDR2 SQIVND (reference sequence). Trimming pared 5 bases from V and 7 bases from J, leaving 14 bases between. The CDR3 region has the DNA TGTGCCAGTAGTCCCCGGGACTCGGTGACCCAGTACTTC. It specifies CASSPRDSVTQYF. Drawing the rest from reference TRBV19 and TRBJ2-5, the complete variable domain is DGGITQSPKYLFRKEGQNVTLSCEQNLNHDAMYWYRQDPGQGLRLIYYSQIVNDFQKGDIAEGYSVSREKKESFPLTVTSAQKNPTAFYLCASSPRDSVTQYFGPGTRLLVL.

J is TRBJ1-6 and V is TRBV2; D may be TRBD1 (5 bases). CDR1 is SNHLY, CDR2 FYNNEI, per germline. V was cut by 1 base and J by 7 bases, with 14 bases left in between. This CDR3 has 16 amino acids. Here the CDR3 DNA reads TGTGCCAGCAGTGAAGAAAGGGCAGGGCGAAATTCACCCCTCCACTTT. Translating it yields CASSEERAGRNSPLHF.

This chain links TRBV27 with TRBJ2-2; D gene uncertain. The CDR3 totals 18 residues. Germline loops: CDR1 MNHEY, CDR2 SMNVEV (reference sequence). V shed 0 bases and J shed 6 bases, with 20 bases lying between them. The CDR3 nucleotides read TGTGCCAGCAGTTTATCGAGGCAGCCATTGTGGAGCCCCGGGGAGCTGTTTTTT. It codes for CASSLSRQPLWSPGELFF.

This chain uses TRBV28 with TRBJ2-2; no reliable D call. Looked up from germline, CDR1 is MDHEN and CDR2 is SYDVKM. The CDR3 has 15 amino acids. V lost 7 bases to trimming and J lost 1 base, with 13 bases between them. CDR3 loop: CASTALSRNTGELFF. Here the CDR3 DNA reads TGTGCCAGCACGGCCCTTAGCCGGAACACCGGGGAGCTGTTTTTT.

The gene calls are TRBV11-2 and TRBJ2-1; the match to TRBD1 covers 8 bases. The CDR3 spans 16 residues. Germline CDR1 is SGHAT and CDR2 is FQNNGV. Trimming took 5 bases from V and 0 from J; bases not matched to a gene: 6. The CDR3 spells CASSRQGINSYNEQFF. In nucleotides, the CDR3 is TGTGCCAGCAGCCGACAGGGGATCAACTCCTACAATGAGCAGTTCTTC.

The chain combines TRBV2 with TRBJ1-6; D uncertain. Trimming stripped 11 bases from V and 7 bases from J, with 18 bases between. The germline V gene has CDR1 SNHLY and CDR2 FYNNEI. CDR3 size: 14 residues. For the CDR3, the DNA is TGTGCCTTAAATCCCGCGATTCGGAATTCACCCCTCCACTTT. Its protein product is CALNPAIRNSPLHF. Complete variable domain (other parts from reference TRBV2 and TRBJ1-6): EPEVTQTPSHQVTQMGQEVILRCVPISNHLYFYWYRQILGQKVEFLVSFYNNEISEKSEIFDDQFSVERPDGSNFTLKIRSTKLEDSAMYFCALNPAIRNSPLHFGNGTRLTVT.

The chain recombines TRBV6-5 with TRBJ1-1, with TRBD1 as a possible D gene (5 bases). In germline, CDR1 is MNHEY, CDR2 SVGAGI. The CDR3 extends over 16 amino acids. V was shortened by 0 bases and J by 3 bases, with 14 bases between the two germline ends. The DNA for the CDR3 is TGTGCCAGCAGTTACTCAGGGGCTGACAAGGACACTGAAGCTTTCTTT. Protein: CASSYSGADKDTEAFF.

The CDR3 loop is CASSPVRDVAAYEQFF. As DNA, the CDR3 is TGTGCCAGCAGTCCCGTCCGGGACGTAGCGGCATATGAGCAGTTCTTC. The chain employs TRBV27 and TRBJ2-1, with D possibly TRBD2 on 6 matching bases. The germline V gene has CDR1 MNHEY and CDR2 SMNVEV (reference sequence). Trimming removed 5 bases from V and 8 bases from J, with 22 bases in between. The CDR3 has 16 residues.

CDR3 amino acids: CASSLTHRHTYTEAFF. As DNA, the CDR3 is TGTGCCAGCAGCTTAACCCACCGACATACGTACACTGAAGCTTTCTTT. V and J are TRBV7-3 and TRBJ1-1; D unresolved. V was cut by 0 bases and J by 3 bases, with 14 bases left in between. The germline V gene encodes CDR1 SGHTA and CDR2 FQGTGA. The CDR3 is 16 residues long.

This clone appeared once. The J gene is TRBJ2-7, the V gene TRBV27, with D perhaps TRBD1 (5 bases). Trimming stripped 6 bases from V and 2 bases from J, with 14 bases between. Germline CDR1 MNHEY, CDR2 SMNVEV (reference sequence). The CDR3 consists of 14 residues. The CDR3 coding sequence is TGTGCCAGCAGCCTCCACAGGTACACCTACGAGCAGTACTTC. Translated: CASSLHRYTYEQYF.

This clone came up once. The chain combines TRBV6-5 with TRBJ2-1; 7 positions agree with TRBD2. V gave up 7 bases and J gave up 6 bases; unmatched junction bases: 12. The CDR3 spans 15 residues. CDR1 and CDR2 (germline): MNHEY, SVGAGI. CDR3 nucleotide sequence: TGTGCCAGCACAGGAAGGGAGGGGAGGCCCAATGAGCAGTTCTTC. Its translation: CASTGREGRPNEQFF.

The chain links TRBV3-1 (or the pseudogene TRBV3-2) to TRBJ1-1; D call uncertain. V was shortened by 1 base and J by 7 bases, with 7 bases between the two germline ends. Germline V gives CDR1 LGHDT, CDR2 YNNKEL (reference sequence). CDR3 length: 12 amino acids. The CDR3 sequence is CASSQVAGEAFF. CDR3 DNA: TGTGCCAGCAGCCAAGTAGCGGGTGAAGCTTTCTTT.

The chain couples TRBV5-6 to TRBJ1-3; possibly TRBD1 for D (6 bases). Germline V lookup: CDR1 SGHDT, CDR2 YYEEEE. Trimming removed 4 bases from V and 0 bases from J, with 17 bases in between. CDR3 size: 17 residues. The CDR3 loop reads CASSTFRTVYSGNTIYF. The CDR3 DNA sequence: TGTGCCAGCAGCACTTTTAGGACAGTTTACTCTGGAAACACCATATATTTT. The full variable domain, in which reference TRBV5-6 and TRBJ1-3 provide the parts outside the CDR3, is DAGVTQSPTHLIKTRGQQVTLRCSPKSGHDTVSWYQQALGQGPQFIFQYYEEEERQRGNFPDRFSGHQFPNYSSELNVNALLLGDSALYLCASSTFRTVYSGNTIYFGEGSWLTVV.

V gene TRBV7-6 combines with J gene TRBJ2-7; D may be TRBD2 (5 bases). Deletions cut 5 bases from V and 6 bases from J, with 14 bases between. Germline V gene sequence: CDR1 SGHVS, CDR2 FNYEAQ. This CDR3 region has 13 residues. For the CDR3, the DNA is TGTGCCAGCAGCGAGGGAGCTCTCTCCGAGCAGTACTTC. Translation: CASSEGALSEQYF.

The V gene is TRBV4-2, the J gene TRBJ2-1; D possibly corresponds to TRBD2 (6 bases). Trimming removed 4 bases at V and 1 base at J, with 17 bases between. The CDR3 is 17 residues long. Germline loops: CDR1 LGHNA, CDR2 YNFKEQ. The CDR3 region has the DNA TGTGCCAGCAGCCGGAATCTAGCGTACGGATCCTACAATGAGCAGTTCTTC. Translated, it gives CASSRNLAYGSYNEQFF.

The chain carries TRBV6-2 or TRBV6-3 and TRBJ2-5; TRBD2 agrees at 9 bases. The ends lost 3 bases at V and 5 bases at J; junction bases unmatched: 13. The CDR3 runs to 17 residues. The germline V gene has CDR1 MNHEY and CDR2 SVGEGT. CDR3 coding DNA: TGTGCCAGCAGTTATGGTTGGGCGGGAGGGCCTATGGAGACCCAGTACTTC. Translated, it gives CASSYGWAGGPMETQYF.

The chain employs TRBV6-5 and TRBJ1-2; 7 bases are shared with TRBD1. The CDR3 has 14 residues. The V gene end was trimmed by 5 bases and the J gene end by 3 bases; junction bases not matched to a gene: 6. Germline CDR1 and CDR2: MNHEY and SVGAGI. The CDR3 protein is CASSPGQDHYGYTF. CDR3 sequence (DNA): TGTGCCAGCAGTCCCGGACAGGACCACTATGGCTACACCTTC.

The gene calls are TRBV6-6 and TRBJ1-5, with D unresolved. The CDR3 has 15 residues. Trimming removed 6 bases at V and 0 bases at J, with 12 bases between. CDR1 and CDR2 (germline): MNHNY, SVGAGI (reference sequence). The chain's CDR3 is CASSKGADSNQPQHF. The CDR3 bases are TGTGCCAGCAGCAAAGGAGCGGATAGCAATCAGCCCCAGCATTTT.

A word on this clone: The junction and the germline gene differ at one end; a read error may be behind it. The chain recombines TRBV5-1 with TRBJ1-2; 7 bases line up with TRBD1. CDR1 is SGHRS, CDR2 YFSETQ, per germline. CDR3 length: 13 residues. The CDR3 region has the DNA TGTGCCAGCAGCGTACGGGACAGCTATGGCTACACCTTC. Translation gives CASSVRDSYGYTF.

The chain is built from TRBV7-2 and TRBJ2-3; 10 nucleotides line up with TRBD2. With V trimmed by 5 bases and J by 2 bases, 7 bases remained unmatched. Germline V gene lookup returns CDR1 SGHTA and CDR2 FQGNSA. This CDR3 has 16 amino acids. CDR3 coding DNA: TGTGCCAGCAGCGTGAGCGGGGGGGGAACCACAGATACGCAGTATTTT. Its protein is CASSVSGGGTTDTQYF.

The genes are TRBV11-1 and TRBJ1-2; TRBD1 aligns across 10 bases. V lost 4 bases, J lost 2 bases, and 1 base stayed unmatched. The CDR3 totals 14 residues. Germline V gene data show CDR1 as SGHAT and CDR2 as FQDESV (reference sequence). This CDR3 is CASSSDRGNYGYTF. CDR3 sequence (DNA): TGTGCCAGCAGCTCGGACAGGGGGAACTATGGCTACACCTTC.

The chain recombines TRBV10-3 with TRBJ2-6; D might be TRBD1 (5 bases). CDR1 is ENHRY and CDR2 is SYGVKD in the germline V gene. Trimming shortened V by 2 bases and J by 4 bases, and 9 bases separated the two germline ends. This CDR3 is 15 amino acids long. The chain's CDR3 is CAISEKGVGANVLTF. CDR3 coding DNA: TGTGCCATCAGTGAGAAAGGGGTCGGGGCCAACGTCCTGACTTTC.

V and J are TRBV10-3 and TRBJ2-1; 9 bases line up with TRBD1. Germline CDR1 is ENHRY and CDR2 is SYGVKD. V lost 5 bases and J lost 8; bases outside the gene matches: 7. The CDR3 sequence is 14 residues long. CDR3: CAISLQGAHDEQFF. The CDR3 DNA reads TGTGCCATCAGTTTACAGGGGGCGCACGATGAGCAGTTCTTC.

J is TRBJ1-2 and V is TRBV10-2; D perhaps matches TRBD1 (5 bases). This CDR3 has 13 amino acids. Germline lookup yields CDR1 WSHSY and CDR2 SAAADI. Trimming left V 3 bases short and J 4 bases short, with 9 bases between. The CDR3 spells CASSDGQGYGYTF. CDR3 DNA sequence: TGCGCCAGCAGTGATGGGCAGGGCTATGGCTACACCTTC.